Below, 9 T cell receptor beta chains from the same sample are listed, as sequenced in a study of T cell responses to AZD1222 COVID-19 vaccine. Some clones are missing from TCRdb's copy, which holds only in-frame ones; the method was immunoSEQ multiplex PCR. The data hold over 150,000 clones, with around 88% observed a single time. The sequencing used peripheral blood, collected on day 0 of AZD1222 vaccination. The receptors originated from an adult in good health.

The chain has TRBV5-1 and TRBJ2-1; D possibly matches TRBD1 or TRBD2 (6 bases each). Germline V gives CDR1 SGHRS, CDR2 YFSETQ. The CDR3 is 14 amino acids. Trimming removed 4 bases from V and 8 bases from J, with 16 bases in between. The CDR3 bases are TGCGCCAGCAGCCCGGGGGCGTCTAGCTATGAGCAGTTCTTC. As protein: CASSPGASSYEQFF.

The chain is built from TRBV18 and TRBJ2-1; D gene ambiguous. The CDR3 is made up of 14 amino acids. Germline CDR1 reads KGHSH; CDR2 reads LQKENI. Trimming removed 1 base from V and 2 bases from J, with 6 bases in between. DNA of the CDR3: TGTGCCAGCTCACCACAGGGCACCTACAATGAGCAGTTCTTC. Translated: CASSPQGTYNEQFF.

V is TRBV19 and J is TRBJ1-2; the D gene is possibly TRBD1 (5 bases). The CDR3 totals 17 residues. V was trimmed by 1 base and J by 4 bases, leaving 19 bases between them. CDR1 and CDR2 from the germline V gene are LNHDA and SQIVND (reference sequence). The CDR3 DNA is TGTGCCAGTAGTATAGGAGGATTGGGGGGTCCGTTCTATGGCTACACCTTC. It codes for CASSIGGLGGPFYGYTF.

The rearrangement links TRBV5-1 to TRBJ1-1; no definite D call. Germline V gene data show CDR1 as SGHRS and CDR2 as YFSETQ. V lost 6 bases and J 8 bases, leaving 17 bases between the germline ends. This CDR3 region has 13 residues. The CDR3 reads CASTEPPGSEAFF. CDR3 nucleotides: TGCGCCAGCACCGAACCTCCCGGTTCGGAAGCTTTCTTT.

The rearrangement joins TRBV6-1 to TRBJ2-7; perhaps TRBD2 as D (6 bases). Looked up from germline, CDR1 is MNHNS and CDR2 is SASEGT. The CDR3 loop spans 15 amino acids. Trimming took 0 bases from V and 2 from J, leaving 11 bases between them. The CDR3: CASSEAGSGAYEQYF. In nucleotides, the CDR3 is TGTGCCAGCAGTGAAGCGGGTAGCGGAGCCTACGAGCAGTACTTC.

The rearrangement uses TRBV5-4 and TRBJ2-7; TRBD1 might be the D (6 bases). Trimming took 5 bases from V and 0 from J, leaving 12 bases between them. The CDR3 is 14 amino acids. Per the germline V gene, CDR1 is SGHNT and CDR2 is YYREEE (reference sequence). CDR3 DNA: TGTGCCAGCAGTAGTGGACAGTCCTCCTACGAGCAGTACTTC. Its protein is CASSSGQSSYEQYF.

V is TRBV5-1 and J is TRBJ2-7, with D possibly being TRBD2 (6 bases). CDR1 SGHRS and CDR2 YFSETQ come from the germline V gene. Trimming pared 5 bases from V and 7 bases from J, leaving 16 bases between. The CDR3 length is 13 residues. The DNA for the CDR3 is TGCGCCAGCAGTCGGGACTCCTCCTTGGAGCAGTACTTC. Amino acid sequence: CASSRDSSLEQYF.

CDR3: CASSTGRYNEQFF. The CDR3 DNA reads as TGCGCCAGCAGTACGGGGCGGTACAATGAGCAGTTCTTC. This chain connects TRBV10-1 to TRBJ2-1; D tentatively fits TRBD1 or TRBD2 (5 bases each). The germline V and J ends were trimmed by 5 bases and 4 bases, with 9 bases remaining between them. The CDR3 covers 13 residues. Germline CDR1 is WNHNN and CDR2 is SYGVQD (reference sequence).

This clone was observed once. The chain combines TRBV9 with TRBJ1-3, with a tentative D call TRBD1 (5 bases). V lost 5 bases, J lost 2 bases, and 17 bases lay in between. Germline lookup yields CDR1 SGDLS and CDR2 YYNGEE. There are 16 residues in the CDR3. CDR3 protein: CASSENTGGTGNTIYF. The CDR3 DNA reads TGTGCCAGCAGTGAAAATACGGGGGGGACTGGAAACACCATATATTTT.